The rows below give T cell receptor beta chains drawn from one sample of a study of blood T cell repertoires in COVID-19. Sequenced by immunoSEQ multiplex PCR; TCRdb stores in-frame clones only, minus some. The data contain 94,000 or so clones, about 88% of them singletons. The sequenced sample was peripheral blood. These receptors came from a woman of 80 years or more with active COVID-19. Both conserved end residues are part of each CDR3. Fields, in order: D gene, clone size, J gene, V gene, CDR3 protein, CDR3 DNA. D genes are given only for firm matches. Clone size, where shown, is once, few, many, or a class for clones that have expanded.

>TRBD1|NA|TRBJ1-2|TRBV28
CASSYGTGSYGYTF
TGTGCCAGCAGTTACGGGACAGGGTCGTATGGCTACACCTTC
>TRBD2|NA|TRBJ2-7|TRBV4-2
CASRDIAGPTYEQYF
TGTGCCAGCAGAGACATAGCGGGACCGACCTACGAGCAGTACTTC
>TRBD2|few|TRBJ2-1|TRBV28
CASSLLAAGEQFF
TGTGCCAGCAGTTTACTAGCGGCGGGTGAGCAGTTCTTC
>TRBD2|few|TRBJ2-7|TRBV19
CASSDLGLRGRLTYEQYF
TGTGCCAGTAGTGACCTCGGGCTTCGCGGGAGGTTAACCTACGAGCAGTACTTC
>NA|NA|TRBJ2-3|TRBV7-2
CASSLATGPLDTQYF
TGTGCCAGCAGCTTAGCAACAGGCCCTTTGGATACGCAGTATTTT
>NA|NA|TRBJ2-1|TRBV4-3
CASSQALPEQFF
TGCGCCAGCAGCCAGGCCCTCCCGGAGCAGTTCTTC
>NA|NA|TRBJ1-5|TRBV15
CATSREAPGNNQPQHF
TGTGCCACCAGCAGAGAGGCTCCAGGGAACAATCAGCCCCAGCATTTT
>NA|NA|TRBJ2-5|TRBV5-1
CASSLAETQYF
TGCGCCAGCAGCTTAGCGGAGACCCAGTACTTC
>NA|NA|TRBJ2-7|TRBV4-1
CASSQEGLAGTYEQYF
TGCGCCAGCAGCCAAGAAGGATTAGCTGGTACCTACGAGCAGTACTTC
>TRBD1|NA|TRBJ2-2|TRBV19
CASSRTGVNTGELFF
TGTGCCAGTAGTCGGACAGGCGTGAACACCGGGGAGCTGTTTTTT
>TRBD2|NA|TRBJ2-7|TRBV12-3/TRBV12-4
CASSLASSGQYF
TGTGCCAGCAGTTTGGCGTCTAGCGGGCAGTACTTC
>NA|NA|TRBJ2-5|TRBV7-2
CASSPDSASRSTQYF
TGTGCCAGCAGCCCGGACAGCGCCTCGAGGTCGACCCAGTACTTC
>NA|NA|TRBJ2-2|TRBV19
CASSIENRANTGELFF
TGTGCCAGTAGTATAGAAAACAGGGCGAACACCGGGGAGCTGTTTTTT
>TRBD2|NA|TRBJ2-1|TRBV28
CASSWAGVANEQFF
TGTGCCAGCAGTTGGGCGGGAGTGGCCAATGAGCAGTTCTTC
>TRBD1|NA|TRBJ2-2|TRBV19
CASSPGTGGNTGELFF
TGTGCCAGTAGTCCCGGGACAGGGGGCAACACCGGGGAGCTGTTTTTT
>TRBD2|NA|TRBJ2-1|TRBV28
CASSLEVAGYLYNEQFF
TGTGCCAGCAGTCTGGAGGTAGCGGGATACCTTTACAATGAGCAGTTCTTC
>TRBD2|NA|TRBJ2-2|TRBV6-2/TRBV6-3
CASSSLAGDTGELFF
TGTGCCAGCAGTTCGCTAGCGGGGGACACCGGGGAGCTGTTTTTT
>NA|NA|TRBJ2-3|TRBV2
CASDSQRADTQYF
TGTGCCAGCGACTCCCAGCGGGCAGATACGCAGTATTTT
>NA|NA|TRBJ1-1|TRBV29-1
CSVAPPGAGTEAFF
TGCAGCGTTGCACCCCCAGGGGCCGGCACTGAAGCTTTCTTT
>NA|few|TRBJ2-5|TRBV11-1
CASSLGAQETQYF
TGTGCCAGCAGCTTAGGGGCCCAAGAGACCCAGTACTTC
>TRBD1|NA|TRBJ2-5|TRBV11-3
CASSSVAGTGDRETQYF
TGTGCCAGCAGCTCGGTGGCCGGGACAGGGGATCGAGAGACCCAGTACTTC
>NA|NA|TRBJ2-7|TRBV28
CASSFGSSDEQYF
TGTGCCAGCAGTTTCGGGAGTAGCGACGAGCAGTACTTC
>NA|NA|TRBJ2-2|TRBV27
CASSGGAGELFF
TGTGCCAGCAGTGGGGGCGCCGGGGAGCTGTTTTTT
>NA|NA|TRBJ2-2|TRBV9
CASSVVGSGTGELFF
TGTGCCAGCAGCGTAGTCGGGAGTGGCACCGGGGAGCTGTTTTTT
>NA|few|TRBJ2-7|TRBV7-9
CASSFGGSSYEQYF
TGTGCCAGCAGCTTTGGTGGCAGCTCCTACGAGCAGTACTTC
>NA|NA|TRBJ2-5|TRBV10-3
CAISESALDWETQYF
TGTGCCATCAGTGAGTCGGCCCTAGATTGGGAGACCCAGTACTTC
>TRBD1|few|TRBJ2-5|TRBV10-3
CAHQGTDQETQYF
TGTGCCCATCAGGGGACAGATCAAGAGACCCAGTACTTC
>NA|NA|TRBJ2-1|TRBV3-1/TRBV3-2
CASSQIHKGYNEQFF
TGTGCCAGCAGCCAAATCCACAAGGGGTACAATGAGCAGTTCTTC
>NA|NA|TRBJ2-5|TRBV5-1
CASSFPLGEETQYF
TGCGCCAGCAGTTTCCCGCTTGGGGAGGAGACCCAGTACTTC
>NA|NA|TRBJ1-5|TRBV9
CASSVLQNQPQHF
TGTGCCAGCAGCGTATTACAGAATCAGCCCCAGCATTTT
>NA|NA|TRBJ2-7|TRBV20-1
CSASAPDISYEQYF
TGCAGTGCTAGTGCCCCTGACATATCCTACGAGCAGTACTTC
>NA|NA|TRBJ2-5|TRBV3-1/TRBV3-2
CASSQLPETQYF
TGTGCCAGCAGCCAACTTCCCGAGACCCAGTACTTC
>TRBD2|few|TRBJ2-2|TRBV29-1
CSVVASGNTGELFF
TGCAGCGTTGTCGCTAGCGGGAACACCGGGGAGCTGTTTTTT
>TRBD1|NA|TRBJ2-3|TRBV2
CASSELSGQGPQYF
TGTGCCAGCAGTGAATTATCGGGACAGGGGCCGCAGTATTTT
>NA|NA|TRBJ1-6|TRBV28
CATGAGRRHSPLHF
TGTGCCACCGGCGCGGGGCGTAGGCATTCACCCCTCCACTTT
>TRBD2|NA|TRBJ2-1|TRBV9
CASSFDLSSGRSYNEQFF
TGTGCCAGCAGCTTCGACCTATCTAGCGGGAGGTCCTACAATGAGCAGTTCTTC
>TRBD1|NA|TRBJ1-2|TRBV29-1
CSAGQGHGYTF
TGCAGCGCCGGACAGGGCCATGGCTACACCTTC
>TRBD2|NA|TRBJ2-3|TRBV7-2
CASSQGIGLAGEF
TGTGCCAGCAGCCAAGGTATCGGCCTAGCGGGAGAATTT
>NA|NA|TRBJ1-2|TRBV28
CASSLIAGGYTF
TGTGCCAGCAGTTTAATCGCGGGGGGCTACACCTTC
>NA|NA|TRBJ2-5|TRBV6-2/TRBV6-3
CASSYGGWEYF
TGTGCCAGCAGTTACGGGGGCTGGGAGTACTTC
>NA|NA|TRBJ2-1|TRBV20-1
CSARQIEQFF
TGCAGTGCTAGACAGATAGAGCAGTTCTTC
>NA|NA|TRBJ2-1|TRBV9
CASSVVVVGEQFF
TGTGCCAGCAGCGTAGTTGTGGTCGGGGAGCAGTTCTTC
>TRBD1|NA|TRBJ1-2|TRBV28
CASSLYQGGYGYTF
TGTGCCAGCAGTTTATATCAGGGGGGCTATGGCTACACCTTC
>NA|NA|TRBJ1-1|TRBV18
CASSLNTGMNTEAFF
TGTGCCAGCTCACTAAATACAGGGATGAACACTGAAGCTTTCTTT
>TRBD2|NA|TRBJ2-5|TRBV3-1/TRBV3-2
CASSPPVAGDWETQYF
TGTGCCAGCAGCCCCCCGGTAGCGGGAGATTGGGAGACCCAGTACTTC
>TRBD2|NA|TRBJ2-7|TRBV7-2
CASSSQSGIYEQYF
TGTGCCAGCAGCTCCCAAAGCGGGATTTACGAGCAGTACTTC
>NA|NA|TRBJ1-6|TRBV7-3
CASSSSGGSPLHF
TGTGCCAGCAGCTCATCCGGCGGATCACCCCTCCACTTT
>NA|NA|TRBJ2-3|TRBV3-1/TRBV3-2
CASSPLGDTQYF
TGTGCCAGCAGCCCGCTAGGAGATACGCAGTATTTT
>TRBD2|NA|TRBJ2-7|TRBV7-9
CASSPSEAGGPYEQYF
TGTGCCAGCAGCCCTAGTGAGGCGGGAGGGCCGTACGAGCAGTACTTC
>NA|NA|TRBJ1-5|TRBV20-1
CSASSTGSNQPQHF
TGCAGTGCTAGTAGCACAGGGAGCAATCAGCCCCAGCATTTT
>TRBD2|NA|TRBJ2-3|TRBV6-4
CASSDSELAGIQPGPDTQYF
TGTGCCAGCAGTGACTCGGAACTAGCGGGGATCCAACCGGGGCCAGATACGCAGTATTTT
>TRBD2|NA|TRBJ2-3|TRBV28
CASSALAGETDTQYF
TGTGCCAGCAGTGCCCTAGCGGGAGAGACAGATACGCAGTATTTT